This paragraph covers one T cell receptor (beta chain) sequence. The antigen remains undetermined. Lacking the conserved final phenylalanine or tryptophan, this CDR3 likely reflects a read error. The sample belongs to a study of blood T cells in healthy people across ages. A second PCR, run for about 7 to 11 cycles, used a sample-barcoded 5' primer plus a J-beta primer mix. TCRdb independently ran MiXCR on the 5' RACE reads; one entry per CDR3 protein. Of roughly 550,000 distinct CDR3 sequences in the sample, less than 25% are singletons; the top ten hold roughly 10%. Broader study findings: A strong correlation was found between TCR beta diversity and the percentage of naive T cells.

The CDR3 spans 16 residues. Germline CDR1 LGHNA, CDR2 YSLEER. V gave up 2 bases and J gave up 8 bases; unmatched junction bases: 10. The sample was also reused in another study, on T cells of mothers and their children. This second study notes: Similar effects of thymic selection on TCR recombination output were recorded in related and unrelated pairs.

The chain recombines TRBV4-3 with TRBJ1-4; 8 nucleotides line up with TRBD1. Sequencing used blood. The sequence was obtained from a boy younger than 18 in good health. The CDR3: CASSQPLEGQDEKLFS. For the CDR3, the DNA is TGCGCCAGCAGCCAACCCCTGGAGGGACAGGACGAAAAACTGTTTTCT.